The following is a T cell receptor beta chain sequence with its context. The protocol was immunoSEQ multiplex PCR, while the TCRdb copy is restricted to in-frame clones and leaves out a portion. The data contain a few hundred thousand clones, 89% of them seen just once; the ten biggest clones take up around 1.2%. The data belong to a study of blood T cell repertoires in COVID-19. Across the whole study: Spain, Italy and the United States supplied samples that represented acute and convalescent COVID-19.

CDR3 length: 15 residues. The V and J ends lost 4 bases and 4 bases, in that order; junction bases with no gene match: 9. The germline V gene has CDR1 MNHEY and CDR2 SMNVEV (reference sequence). The chain carries TRBV27 and TRBJ1-2; 7 bases are a match to TRBD1. Input material: peripheral blood. This clonotype was obtained from a man aged 40-50 years with acute or convalescent COVID-19. The CDR3 reads CASSSPGTASYGYTF. For the CDR3, the DNA is TGTGCCAGCAGTTCTCCTGGGACAGCCAGCTATGGCTACACCTTC.